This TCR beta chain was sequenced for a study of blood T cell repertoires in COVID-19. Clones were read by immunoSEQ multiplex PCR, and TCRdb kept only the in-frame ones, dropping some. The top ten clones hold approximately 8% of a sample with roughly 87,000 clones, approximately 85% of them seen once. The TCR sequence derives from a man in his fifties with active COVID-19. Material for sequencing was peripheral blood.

The CDR3 DNA sequence: TGTGCCACCTACAACAGAAAATACAATGAGCAGTTCTTC. Translation: CATYNRKYNEQFF. The V and J genes are TRBV10-3 and TRBJ2-1; D unresolved. V shed 10 bases and J shed 4 bases, with 14 bases lying between them. Germline V CDR1 and CDR2: ENHRY, SYGVKD. There are 13 residues in the CDR3.